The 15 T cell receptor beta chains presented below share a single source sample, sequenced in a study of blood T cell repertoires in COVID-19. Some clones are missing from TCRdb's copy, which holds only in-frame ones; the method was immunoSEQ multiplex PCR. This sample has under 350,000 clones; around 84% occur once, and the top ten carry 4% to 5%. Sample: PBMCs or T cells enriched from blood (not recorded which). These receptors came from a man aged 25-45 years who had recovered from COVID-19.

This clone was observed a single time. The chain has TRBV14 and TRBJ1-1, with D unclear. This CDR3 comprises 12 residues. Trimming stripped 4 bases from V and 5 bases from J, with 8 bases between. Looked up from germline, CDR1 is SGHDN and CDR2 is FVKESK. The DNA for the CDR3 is TGTGCCAGCAGCCCTCTGGAGACTGAAGCTTTCTTT. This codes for CASSPLETEAFF.

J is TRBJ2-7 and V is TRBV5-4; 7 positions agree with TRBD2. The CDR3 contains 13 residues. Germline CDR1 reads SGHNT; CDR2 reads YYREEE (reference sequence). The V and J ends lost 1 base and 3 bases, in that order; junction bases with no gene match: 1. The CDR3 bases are TGTGCCAGCAGCTTGTGGGGGGGCTACGAGCAGTACTTC. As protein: CASSLWGGYEQYF.

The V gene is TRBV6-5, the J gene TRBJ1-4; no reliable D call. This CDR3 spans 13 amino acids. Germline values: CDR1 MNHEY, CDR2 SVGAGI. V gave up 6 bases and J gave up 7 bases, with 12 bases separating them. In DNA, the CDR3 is TGTGCCAGCAGGCAGGACGGGAGTGAAAAACTGTTTTTT. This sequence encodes CASRQDGSEKLFF.

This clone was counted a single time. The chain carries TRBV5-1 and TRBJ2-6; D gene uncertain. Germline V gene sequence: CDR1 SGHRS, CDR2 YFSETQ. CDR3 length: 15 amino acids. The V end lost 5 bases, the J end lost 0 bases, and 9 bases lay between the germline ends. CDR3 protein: CASSRYFSGANVLTF. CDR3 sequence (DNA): TGCGCCAGCAGTCGTTATTTCTCTGGGGCCAACGTCCTGACTTTC.

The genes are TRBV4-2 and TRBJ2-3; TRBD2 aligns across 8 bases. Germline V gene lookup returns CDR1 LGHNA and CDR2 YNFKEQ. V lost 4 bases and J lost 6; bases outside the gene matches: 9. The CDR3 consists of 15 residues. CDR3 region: CASSPGREAVDTQYF. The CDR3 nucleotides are TGTGCCAGCAGCCCGGGGCGGGAGGCAGTTGATACGCAGTATTTT.

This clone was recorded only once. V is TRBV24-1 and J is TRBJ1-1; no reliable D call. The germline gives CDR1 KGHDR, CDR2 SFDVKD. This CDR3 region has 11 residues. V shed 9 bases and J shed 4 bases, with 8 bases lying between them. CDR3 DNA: TGTGCCACCCGCGTTGGCACTGAAGCTTTCTTT. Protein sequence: CATRVGTEAFF.

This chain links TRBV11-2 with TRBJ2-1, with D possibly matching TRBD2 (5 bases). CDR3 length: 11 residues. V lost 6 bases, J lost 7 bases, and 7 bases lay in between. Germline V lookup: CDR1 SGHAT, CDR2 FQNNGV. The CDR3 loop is CASSGGNEQFF. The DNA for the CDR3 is TGTGCCAGCAGTGGCGGGAATGAGCAGTTCTTC.

The CDR3 sequence is CASTRQGEQGYTF. The CDR3 bases are TGTGCCAGTACTAGGCAGGGGGAACAAGGCTACACCTTC. V gene TRBV19 combines with J gene TRBJ1-2; 7 bases line up with TRBD1. From germline, CDR1 is LNHDA and CDR2 SQIVND (reference sequence). Unmatched junction bases numbered 10, after V lost 7 bases and J lost 8 bases. The CDR3 is 13 amino acids.

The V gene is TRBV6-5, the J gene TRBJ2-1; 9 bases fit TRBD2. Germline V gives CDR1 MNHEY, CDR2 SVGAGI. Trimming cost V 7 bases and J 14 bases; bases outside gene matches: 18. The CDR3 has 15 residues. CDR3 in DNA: TGTGCCAGCACTGGAATCGCCGGGGCGGGAGGGCAGGAGTTCTTC. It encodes CASTGIAGAGGQEFF.

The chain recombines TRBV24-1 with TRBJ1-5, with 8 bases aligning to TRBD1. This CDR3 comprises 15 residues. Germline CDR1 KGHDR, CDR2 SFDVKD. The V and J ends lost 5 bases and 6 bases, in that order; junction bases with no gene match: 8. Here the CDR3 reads CATSGADRGGQPQHF. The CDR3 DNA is TGTGCCACCAGTGGTGCCGACAGGGGAGGTCAGCCCCAGCATTTT.

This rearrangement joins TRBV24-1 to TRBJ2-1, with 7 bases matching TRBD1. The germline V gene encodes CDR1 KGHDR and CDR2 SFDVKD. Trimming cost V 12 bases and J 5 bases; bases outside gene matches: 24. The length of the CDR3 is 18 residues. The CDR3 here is CASYKPDQRQGVHNEQFF. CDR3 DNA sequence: TGTGCCTCATACAAACCTGATCAAAGACAGGGTGTGCACAATGAGCAGTTCTTC.

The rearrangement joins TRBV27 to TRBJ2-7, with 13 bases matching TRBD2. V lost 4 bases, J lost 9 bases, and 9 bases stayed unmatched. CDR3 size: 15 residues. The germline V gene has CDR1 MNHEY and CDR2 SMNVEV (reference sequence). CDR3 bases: TGTGCCAGCAGTTCAGGACTAGCGGGAGAAACTGGGCAGTACTTC. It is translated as CASSSGLAGETGQYF.

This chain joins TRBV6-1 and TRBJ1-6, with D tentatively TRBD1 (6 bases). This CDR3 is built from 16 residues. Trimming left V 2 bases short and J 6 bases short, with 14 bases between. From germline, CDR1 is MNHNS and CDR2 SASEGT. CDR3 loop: CASSEIGTGSNSPLHF. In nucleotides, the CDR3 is TGTGCCAGCAGTGAAATCGGTACAGGGAGTAATTCACCCCTCCACTTT.

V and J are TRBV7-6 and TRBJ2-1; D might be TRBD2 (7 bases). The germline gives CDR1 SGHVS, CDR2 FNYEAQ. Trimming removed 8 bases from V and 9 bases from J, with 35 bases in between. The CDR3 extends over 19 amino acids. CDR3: CASEGDPPVGGSMNCEQFF. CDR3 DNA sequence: TGTGCCAGCGAGGGGGACCCCCCGGTCGGGGGGAGTATGAACTGTGAGCAGTTCTTC.

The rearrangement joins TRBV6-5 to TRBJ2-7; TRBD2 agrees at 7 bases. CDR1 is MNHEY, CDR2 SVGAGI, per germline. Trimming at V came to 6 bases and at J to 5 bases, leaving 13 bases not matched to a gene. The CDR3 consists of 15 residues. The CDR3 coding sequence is TGTGCCAGCAGGGACCGGGGAGGGTATCCCCACGAGCAGTACTTC. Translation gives CASRDRGGYPHEQYF.